These T cell receptor beta chains were read from a single sample in a study of CD8 T cells in ankylosing spondylitis. Each CDR3 protein is one row after TCRdb ran MiXCR on the 5' RACE reads. The profile shows some 52,000 distinct CDR3 sequences, roughly 7.3% of them singletons. Sequencing was carried out using blood, either unsorted or a sorted T cell fraction (not recorded which). The receptor source for this set is a female donor with ankylosing spondylitis or in good health (not recorded which). Both conserved end residues are part of each CDR3. Fields, in order: D gene, V gene, clone size, J gene, CDR3 DNA, CDR3 protein. The D gene is left open where the match is weak. Clone size is stated in some rows and not others, as once, few, many or a class when expanded.

>TRBD1|TRBV28|many|TRBJ1-2
TGTGCCGCCCGGGACAGGGGGCGCCATGGCTACACCTTC
CAARDRGRHGYTF
>TRBD1|TRBV9|many|TRBJ2-7
TGTGCCAGCAGCGTTAGGGACAGGGACTACGAGCAGTACTTC
CASSVRDRDYEQYF
>-|TRBV7-2|few|TRBJ2-2
TGTGCCAGCAGCTTAGGGGCTAGGACCGGGGAGCTGTTTTTT
CASSLGARTGELFF
>-|TRBV7-8|many|TRBJ2-5
TGTGCCAGCAGCTTTTCGTACCAAGAGACCCAGTACTTC
CASSFSYQETQYF
>-|TRBV5-1|many|TRBJ2-4
TGCGCCAGCAGCTTCGACTTCTCAATAGCCAAAAACATTCAGTACTTC
CASSFDFSIAKNIQYF
>TRBD2|TRBV27|many|TRBJ2-1
TGTGCCAGCAGTTCCCTAGCGGGGGGGCGGTACAATGAGCAGTTCTTC
CASSSLAGGRYNEQFF
>-|TRBV20-1|many|TRBJ2-3
TGCAGTGCCCACTGGGCCCTCAGCACAGATACGCAGTATTTT
CSAHWALSTDTQYF
>-|TRBV5-1|many|TRBJ2-3
TGCGCCAGCAGCTCGAATGGCAGGCATTACACAGATACGCAGTATTTT
CASSSNGRHYTDTQYF
>-|TRBV6-2/TRBV6-3|many|TRBJ2-1
TGTGCCAGCAATGGGGGCGTCAACAATGAGCAGTTCTTC
CASNGGVNNEQFF
>TRBD1|TRBV29-1|many|TRBJ1-1
TGCAGCGCCCGGACAACCCCGGACAGGGGTGACACTGAAGCTTTCTTT
CSARTTPDRGDTEAFF
>TRBD2|TRBV20-1|-|TRBJ2-3
TGCAGTGCTAGAGTAGCGGGGGAGATCACAGATACGCAGTATTTT
CSARVAGEITDTQYF
>TRBD1|TRBV6-5|many|TRBJ1-5
TGTGCCAGCAGTCACGGGACAGGGGACAATCAGCCCCAGCATTTT
CASSHGTGDNQPQHF
>TRBD2|TRBV5-1|many|TRBJ2-3
TGCGCCAGCAGCCCCTCTTCCCTAGGGAGCGGGGGTGATACGCAGTATTTT
CASSPSSLGSGGDTQYF